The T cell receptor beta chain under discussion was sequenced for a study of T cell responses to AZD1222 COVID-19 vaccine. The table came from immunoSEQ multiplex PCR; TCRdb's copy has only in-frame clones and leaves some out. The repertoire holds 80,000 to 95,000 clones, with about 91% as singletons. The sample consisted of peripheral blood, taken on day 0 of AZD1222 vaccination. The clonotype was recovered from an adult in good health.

The CDR3 protein is CASSSQGGSNEQYF. The CDR3, as DNA: TGTGCCAGCAGCTCACAGGGGGGGTCGAACGAGCAGTACTTC. This chain connects TRBV7-9 to TRBJ2-7; perhaps TRBD1 as D (8 bases). The length of the CDR3 is 14 residues. The germline gives CDR1 SEHNR, CDR2 FQNEAQ (reference sequence). V was cut by 4 bases and J by 5 bases, with 15 bases left in between.